The clone carrying this TCR beta chain was picked up a small number of times. Its antigen remains unidentified. These data belong to a study of T cell repertoires in cytomegalovirus infection. Overall study: From public TCR beta signatures came an indication of both CMV infection and matching HLA type. Study-level points and caveats: Based on cumulative public TCR beta family frequency, carriers of CMV plus the relevant HLA were identified. HLA-C-restricted CMV-specific TCR beta clonotypes prevailed in the ex vivo response.

Germline-derived CDR1 and CDR2 are GTSNPN and SVGIG (reference sequence). V dropped 2 bases and J dropped 0; count of bases not matched to a gene: 12. This CDR3 is built from 19 residues. TCRdb fed the reads into MiXCR, producing one record per CDR3 protein. The sample lists approximately 180,000 distinct CDR3 sequences; approximately 18% were seen once. The TCR comes from a human donor in good health (CMV status not recorded). Some clones in this sample may be carry-over from other donors' samples. Sequenced material: CD8+ T cells from PBMCs. The rearrangement links TRBV30 to TRBJ1-5, with 11 positions matching TRBD1. CDR3 DNA: TGTGCCTGGAGTCCCCCCGGGACAGGGGGACCTTATAGCAATCAGCCCCAGCATTTT. Translated: CAWSPPGTGGPYSNQPQHF.